These 9 T cell receptor beta chains originate from one sample sequenced in a study of T cell repertoires in aging, cancer and after chemotherapy. TCR beta rearrangements were amplified from peripheral blood genomic DNA. A mixed TRB-A/B primer pool amplified rearranged TRB by multiplex touch-down PCR. TCRdb processed the multiplex PCR reads anew with MiXCR; each CDR3 protein has one entry. The sample shows a few thousand distinct CDR3 sequences, roughly 50% of them seen only once. Material: blood. The receptors come from a human donor with a blood cancer.

The rearrangement joins TRBV6-5 to TRBJ2-6, with D uncertain. Germline-derived CDR1 and CDR2 are MNHEY and SVGAGI. This CDR3 is built from 17 residues. The V gene lost 7 bases and the J gene lost 0 bases, with 16 bases spanning the gap. The CDR3 spells CASTEGQLTSGANVLTF. Written as DNA, the CDR3 is TGTGCCAGCACAGAAGGGCAGCTGACCTCTGGGGCCAACGTCCTGACTTTC.

V and J are TRBV11-3 and TRBJ2-7, with 8 positions matching TRBD2. The V and J ends lost 1 base and 3 bases, in that order; junction bases with no gene match: 8. This CDR3 contains 16 residues. Looked up from germline, CDR1 is SGHNT and CDR2 is YENEEA. The chain's CDR3 is CASSLGGGRLGYEQYF. In DNA, the CDR3 is TGTGCCAGCAGCTTAGGGGGCGGGAGGTTGGGCTACGAGCAGTACTTC.

The J gene is TRBJ2-3, the V gene TRBV12-3 or TRBV12-4; D remains unclear. V was cut by 1 base and J by 7 bases, with 9 bases left in between. The length of the CDR3 is 13 residues. The DNA for the CDR3 is TGTGCCAGCAGTTTAGGCCCGACCAATACGCAGTATTTT. As protein: CASSLGPTNTQYF.

The chain carries TRBV6-1 and TRBJ2-1; TRBD2 agrees at 7 bases. The CDR3 length is 11 residues. The V segment lost 3 bases and the J segment 13 bases; nucleotides outside the gene matches: 3. The germline gives CDR1 MNHNS, CDR2 SASEGT. The CDR3 region is CASSDRDYQFF. CDR3 nucleotide sequence: TGTGCCAGCAGTGACCGGGACTACCAGTTCTTC.

The genes are TRBV6-5 and TRBJ2-7, with D unresolved. The CDR3 consists of 14 residues. From germline, CDR1 is MNHEY and CDR2 SVGAGI. Trimming left V 2 bases short and J 5 bases short, with 13 bases between. In DNA form, the CDR3 reads TGTGCCAGCAGTTACGGGTTCGTGTCGGACGAGCAGTACTTC. It encodes CASSYGFVSDEQYF.

This sequence joins TRBV15 and TRBJ2-7; 9 bases match TRBD1. CDR1 and CDR2 (germline): LNHNV, YYDKDF (reference sequence). V dropped 0 bases and J dropped 1; count of bases not matched to a gene: 4. The CDR3 length is 16 residues. The CDR3 here is CATSRDFGTGSYEQYF. Here the CDR3 DNA reads TGTGCCACCAGCAGAGATTTCGGGACAGGGTCCTACGAGCAGTACTTC.

This chain joins TRBV6-6 and TRBJ1-2, with no clear D. The ends were cut back, 6 bases at V and 5 bases at J, with 10 bases in the middle. Germline CDR1 MNHNY, CDR2 SVGAGI (reference sequence). The CDR3 has 12 amino acids. CDR3 protein: CASSAGGYGYTF. The CDR3, as DNA: TGTGCCAGCAGCGCGGGAGGGTATGGCTACACCTTC.

The chain has TRBV6-5 and TRBJ2-7; TRBD1 agrees at 12 bases. Germline CDR1 is MNHEY and CDR2 is SVGAGI. CDR3 length: 14 residues. Trimming took 10 bases from V and 6 from J; bases not matched to a gene: 10. Written as DNA, the CDR3 is TGTGCCATCAGACCCGGGACAGGGGGCAGCGAGCAGTACTTC. Translating gives CAIRPGTGGSEQYF.

The J gene is TRBJ1-4, the V gene TRBV12-3 or TRBV12-4; D is perhaps TRBD1 (5 bases). Trimming cost V 2 bases and J 14 bases, with 21 bases left between them. The CDR3 spans 15 residues. The CDR3 sequence: CASSLNTPGTGSLFF. The CDR3 nucleotides read TGTGCCAGCAGTTTAAATACCCCAGGGACGGGTTCTCTGTTTTTT.